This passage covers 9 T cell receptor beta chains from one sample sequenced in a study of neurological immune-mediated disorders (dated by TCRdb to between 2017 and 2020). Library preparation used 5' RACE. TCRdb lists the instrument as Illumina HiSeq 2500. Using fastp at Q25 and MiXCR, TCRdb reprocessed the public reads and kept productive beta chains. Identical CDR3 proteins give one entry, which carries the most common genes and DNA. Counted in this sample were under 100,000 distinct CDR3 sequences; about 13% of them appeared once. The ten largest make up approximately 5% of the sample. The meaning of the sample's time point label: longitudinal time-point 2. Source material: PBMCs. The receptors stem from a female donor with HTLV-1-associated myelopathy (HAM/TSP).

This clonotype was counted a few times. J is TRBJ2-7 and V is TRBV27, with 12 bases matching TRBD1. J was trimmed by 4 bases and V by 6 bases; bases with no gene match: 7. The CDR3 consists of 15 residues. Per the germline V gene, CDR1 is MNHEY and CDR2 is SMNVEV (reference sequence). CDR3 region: CASSPGQGAVYEQYF. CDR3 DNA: TGTGCCAGCAGCCCGGGACAGGGGGCGGTTTACGAGCAGTACTTC.

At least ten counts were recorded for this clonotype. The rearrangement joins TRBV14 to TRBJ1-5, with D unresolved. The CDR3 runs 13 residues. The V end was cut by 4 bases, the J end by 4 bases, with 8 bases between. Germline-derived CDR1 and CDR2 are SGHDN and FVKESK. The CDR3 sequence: CASSPTPNQPQHF. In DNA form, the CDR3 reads TGTGCCAGCAGCCCCACCCCAAATCAGCCCCAGCATTTT.

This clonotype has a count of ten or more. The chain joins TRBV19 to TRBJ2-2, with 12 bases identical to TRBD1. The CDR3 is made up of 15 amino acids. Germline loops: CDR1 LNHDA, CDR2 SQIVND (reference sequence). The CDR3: CAPLPGQGATGELFF. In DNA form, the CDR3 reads TGTGCTCCTCTCCCGGGACAGGGGGCAACCGGGGAGCTGTTTTTT.

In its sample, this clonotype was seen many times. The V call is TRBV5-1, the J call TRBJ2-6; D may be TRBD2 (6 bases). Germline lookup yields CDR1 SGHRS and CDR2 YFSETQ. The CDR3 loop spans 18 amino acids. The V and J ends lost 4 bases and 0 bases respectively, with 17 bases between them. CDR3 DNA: TGCGCCAGCAGCCTAAGTGGGGGGTCCCTCTCTGGGGCCAACGTCCTGACTTTC. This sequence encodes CASSLSGGSLSGANVLTF.

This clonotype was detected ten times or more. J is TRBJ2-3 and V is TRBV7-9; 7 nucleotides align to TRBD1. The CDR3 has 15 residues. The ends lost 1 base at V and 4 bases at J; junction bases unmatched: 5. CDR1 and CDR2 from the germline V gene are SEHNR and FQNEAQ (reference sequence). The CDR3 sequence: CASSLGDRVADTQYF. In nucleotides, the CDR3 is TGTGCCAGCAGCTTAGGTGACAGGGTAGCAGATACGCAGTATTTT.

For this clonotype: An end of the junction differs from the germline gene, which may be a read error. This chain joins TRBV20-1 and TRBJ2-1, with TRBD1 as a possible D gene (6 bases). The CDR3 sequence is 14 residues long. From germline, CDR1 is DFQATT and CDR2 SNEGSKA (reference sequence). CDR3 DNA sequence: TGCGGTGCTAGAGATAAACAGGGCTACGATGAGCAGTTCTTC. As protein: CGARDKQGYDEQFF.

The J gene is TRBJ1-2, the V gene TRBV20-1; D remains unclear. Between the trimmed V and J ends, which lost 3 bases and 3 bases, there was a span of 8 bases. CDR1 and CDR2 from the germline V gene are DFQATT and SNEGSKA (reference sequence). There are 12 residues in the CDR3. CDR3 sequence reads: CSASTGYYGYTF. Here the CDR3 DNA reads TGCAGTGCTAGTACGGGGTACTATGGCTACACCTTC.

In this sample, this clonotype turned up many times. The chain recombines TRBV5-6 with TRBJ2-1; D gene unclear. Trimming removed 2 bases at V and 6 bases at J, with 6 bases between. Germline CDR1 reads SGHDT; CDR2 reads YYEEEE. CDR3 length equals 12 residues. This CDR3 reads CASSFLGNEQFF. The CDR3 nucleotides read TGTGCCAGCAGCTTTCTAGGCAATGAGCAGTTCTTC.

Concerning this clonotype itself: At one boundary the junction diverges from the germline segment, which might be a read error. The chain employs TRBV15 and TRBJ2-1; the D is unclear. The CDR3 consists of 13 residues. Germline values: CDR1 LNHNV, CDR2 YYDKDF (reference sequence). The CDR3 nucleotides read TGTGCTACCAGCAGAGATCTGGTCAATGAGCAGTTCTTC. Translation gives CATSRDLVNEQFF.